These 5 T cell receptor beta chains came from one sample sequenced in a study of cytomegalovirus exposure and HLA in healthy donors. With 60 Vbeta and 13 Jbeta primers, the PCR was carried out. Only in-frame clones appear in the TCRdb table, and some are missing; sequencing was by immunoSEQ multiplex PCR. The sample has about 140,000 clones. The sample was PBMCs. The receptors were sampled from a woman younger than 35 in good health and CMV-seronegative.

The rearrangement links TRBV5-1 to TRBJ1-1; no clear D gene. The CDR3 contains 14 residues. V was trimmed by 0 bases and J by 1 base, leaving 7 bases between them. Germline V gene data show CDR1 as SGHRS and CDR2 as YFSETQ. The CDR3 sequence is CASSLDRGNTEAFF. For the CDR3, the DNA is TGCGCCAGCAGCTTGGATCGGGGGAACACTGAAGCTTTCTTT.

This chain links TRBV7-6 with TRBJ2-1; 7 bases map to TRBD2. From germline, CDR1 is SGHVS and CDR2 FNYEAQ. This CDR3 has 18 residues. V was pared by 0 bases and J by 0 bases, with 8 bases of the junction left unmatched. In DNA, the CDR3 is TGTGCCAGCAGCTTAGCTTCGACTAGCCTAAGCTCCTACAATGAGCAGTTCTTC. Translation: CASSLASTSLSSYNEQFF.

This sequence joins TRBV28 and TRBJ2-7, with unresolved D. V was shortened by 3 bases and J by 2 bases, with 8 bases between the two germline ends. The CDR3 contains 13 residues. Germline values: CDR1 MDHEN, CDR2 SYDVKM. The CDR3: CASSFLAAYEQYF. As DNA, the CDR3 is TGTGCCAGCAGTTTTCTCGCGGCCTACGAGCAGTACTTC.

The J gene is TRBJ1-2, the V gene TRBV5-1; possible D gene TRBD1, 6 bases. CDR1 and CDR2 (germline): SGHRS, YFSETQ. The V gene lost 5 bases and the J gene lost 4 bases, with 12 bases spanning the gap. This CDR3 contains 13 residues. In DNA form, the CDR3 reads TGCGCCAGCAGATCGGACAGCTTCTATGGCTACACCTTC. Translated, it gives CASRSDSFYGYTF.

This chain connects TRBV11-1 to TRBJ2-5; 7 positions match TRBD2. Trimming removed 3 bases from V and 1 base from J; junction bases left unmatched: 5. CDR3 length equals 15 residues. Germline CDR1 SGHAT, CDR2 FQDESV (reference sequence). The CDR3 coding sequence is TGTGCCAGCAGCTTTTCGGGAGGCGCCCAAGAGACCCAGTACTTC. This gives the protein CASSFSGGAQETQYF.